A selection of T cell receptor delta chains follows, all from one sample in a study of Vδ1+ human thymocytes. With CATT, TCRdb re-called clones from the multiplex PCR reads. The table lists tens of thousands of delta-chain clones, over 25% of them singletons. The specimen sequenced was Vdelta1+ gamma-delta thymocytes from the thymus. The receptors originated from a boy younger than two who had congenital heart surgery. CDR3s include the opening cysteine and the closing phenylalanine or tryptophan. Each record gives: D gene, V gene, J gene, clone size, CDR3 protein, CDR3 DNA. D genes are given only for firm matches. Clone size is not always given. Where it is, it says once, few, many or a class for expanded clones.

>TRDD3|TRDV1|TRDJ1|-
CALCVYWNWGLTYTDKLIF
TGTGCTCTTTGCGTATACTGGAACTGGGGGCTCACGTACACCGATAAACTCATCTTT
>TRDD3|TRDV1|TRDJ1|few
CALGIWEATGGYGLTDKLIF
TGTGCTCTTGGGATCTGGGAGGCCACTGGGGGATACGGACTCACCGATAAACTCATCTTT
>-|TRDV1|TRDJ1|few
CALGELSYTDKLIF
TGTGCTCTTGGGGAACTGAGTTACACCGATAAACTCATCTTT
>TRDD3|TRDV1|TRDJ1|-
CALGERLQRYWGPYTDKLIF
TGTGCTCTTGGGGAACGACTGCAGCGGTACTGGGGACCGTACACCGATAAACTCATCTTT
>TRDD2|TRDV1|TRDJ1|many
CALGEPFSSYRGGNTDKLIF
TGTGCTCTTGGGGAACCCTTTTCTTCCTACCGGGGGGGAAACACCGATAAACTCATCTTT
>-|TRDV1|TRDJ2|once
CALGELMAPPPWGPLQLFF
TGTGCTCTTGGGGAACTTATGGCGCCGCCACCTTGGGGCCCCCTACAACTCTTCTTT
>TRDD3|TRDV1|TRDJ1|-
CALGVYWGACYTDKLIF
TGTGCTCTTGGAGTATACTGGGGGGCCTGTTACACCGATAAACTCATCTTT
>-|TRDV1|TRDJ1|-
CALGEQGALQSGDGASTDKLIF
TGTGCTCTTGGGGAACAGGGGGCACTCCAGTCCGGAGATGGAGCGTCGACCGATAAACTCATCTTT
>TRDD3|TRDV1|TRDJ1|-
CALGSSPTNTLRDTATDKLIF
TGTGCTCTTGGGTCCAGTCCCACTAATACCCTGCGGGATACGGCCACCGATAAACTCATCTTT
>TRDD3|TRDV1|TRDJ1|few
CALGEAPTRYWGAYTDKLIF
TGTGCTCTTGGGGAAGCTCCTACACGGTACTGGGGGGCTTACACCGATAAACTCATCTTT
>-|TRDV1|TRDJ1|-
CALGESLFPSIAGGGIYTDKLIF
TGTGCTCTTGGGGAGTCACTTTTCCCGTCAATCGCCGGGGGGGGAATCTACACCGATAAACTCATCTTT
>TRDD3|TRDV1|TRDJ1|few
CALGEKSTGGSDHKLIF
TGTGCTCTTGGGGAAAAAAGTACTGGGGGATCCGATCATAAACTCATCTTT
>-|TRDV3|TRDJ1|few
CAFLAFPITWVGTDKLIF
TGTGCCTTTCTGGCGTTCCCAATCACATGGGTCGGCACCGATAAACTCATCTTT
>TRDD3|TRDV1|TRDJ1|-
CALGIPFGLLPTGGYGSDKLIF
TGTGCTCTTGGAATACCCTTCGGCCTTCTCCCAACTGGGGGATATGGGTCGGATAAACTCATCTTT
>-|TRDV2|TRDJ3|-
CATGYYWDTRQMFF
TGTGCCACCGGTTACTACTGGGACACCCGACAGATGTTTTTC
>TRDD3|TRDV1|TRDJ1|few
CALGETIAGVPTSRTGGYAGRTYTDKLIF
TGTGCTCTTGGGGAAACCATTGCAGGGGTTCCTACCTCCCGTACTGGGGGATACGCAGGGCGGACGTACACCGATAAACTCATCTTT
>TRDD3|TRDV1|TRDJ1|-
CALGKLAYWGPKKPDKLIF
TGTGCTCTTGGGAAACTGGCCTACTGGGGTCCCAAGAAGCCCGATAAACTCATCTTT
>-|TRDV1|TRDJ1|few
CALGRWGAQYTDKLIF
TGCGCTCTTGGGAGGTGGGGCGCTCAATACACCGATAAACTCATCTTT
>TRDD3|TRDV1|TRDJ1|few
CALGEPERYWGIRPTDKLIF
TGTGCTCTTGGGGAACCTGAACGGTACTGGGGGATACGCCCCACCGATAAACTCATCTTT
>-|TRDV1|TRDJ1|-
CALGHRTGGGSDKLIF
TGTGCTCTTGGGCACCGGACCGGGGGAGGTTCCGATAAACTCATCTTT
>TRDD3|TRDV1|TRDJ1|-
CALVSRPLGVSYTDKLIF
TGTGCTCTTGTCTCCCGACCTCTGGGGGTCTCGTACACCGATAAACTCATCTTT
>-|TRDV1|TRDJ1|-
CALGELPTLSTHKLIF
TGTGCTCTTGGGGAACTACCTACTCTCTCCACCCATAAACTCATCTTT
>-|TRDV1|TRDJ1|-
CALGDTSLRGVGSPKLIF
TGTGCTCTTGGGGATACCTCCCTACGAGGCGTCGGTTCCCCTAAACTCATCTTT
>TRDD3|TRDV1|TRDJ1|-
CALGELGLGDSQYTDKLIF
TGTGCTCTTGGGGAACTAGGGCTGGGGGATTCCCAGTACACCGATAAACTCATCTTT
>TRDD3|TRDV1|TRDJ1|few
CALGELVPHSGGCTGEDKLIF
TGTGCTCTTGGGGAACTAGTCCCTCATTCTGGGGGTTGTACTGGGGAGGATAAACTCATCTTT
>-|TRDV1|TRDJ1|-
CALGELLGDIYVVADKLIF
TGTGCTCTTGGGGAACTGTTGGGTGATATATATGTTGTCGCCGATAAACTCATCTTT
>-|TRDV1|TRDJ1|medium-sized
CALGELGDTDKLIF
TGTGCTCTTGGGGAACTAGGGGATACCGATAAACTCATCTTT
>-|TRDV1|TRDJ1|-
CALGEPLYPGTDKLIF
TGTGCTCTTGGGGAGCCCCTTTACCCGGGCACCGATAAACTCATCTTT
>TRDD3|TRDV1|TRDJ1|-
CALGTLLGLPTAPYYWGIPDKLIF
TGTGCTCTTGGGACGCTTTTGGGCCTTCCTACTGCGCCCTATTACTGGGGGATACCCGATAAACTCATCTTT
>-|TRDV1|TRDJ1|few
CALRGVRPPGALPDKLIF
TGTGCTCTTCGAGGGGTTCGCCCGCCGGGGGCCCTTCCCGATAAACTCATCTTT
>-|TRDV1|TRDJ1|few
CALGEIKGVTDKLIF
TGTGCTCTTGGGGAAATTAAGGGGGTTACCGATAAACTCATCTTT
>-|TRDV1|TRDJ1|once
CALGELLPVLGCTDKLIF
TGTGCTCTTGGGGAACTCTTACCTGTACTGGGTTGTACCGATAAACTCATCTTT
>-|TRDV1|TRDJ1|-
CALGNTLGKRDTGCCGKLIF
TGTGCTCTTGGGAATACCCTGGGTAAGCGAGATACGGGTTGCTGCGGCAAACTCATCTTT
>-|TRDV1|TRDJ1|-
CALGACGGGRYTDKLIF
TGTGCTCTTGGGGCCTGCGGTGGGGGGAGATACACCGATAAACTCATCTTT
>TRDD3|TRDV1|TRDJ1|-
CALGGPTSYRKVLGDSTDKLIF
TGTGCTCTTGGGGGACCCACTTCCTATCGGAAGGTACTGGGGGATAGTACCGATAAACTCATCTTT
>TRDD3|TRDV1|TRDJ1|few
CALGEARCSVLGDTPLYTDKLIF
TGTGCTCTTGGGGAAGCGCGATGTTCCGTACTGGGGGATACCCCATTGTACACCGATAAACTCATCTTT
>TRDD3|TRDV1|TRDJ1|-
CALGDWGVSKVHKLIF
TGTGCTCTTGGGGACTGGGGGGTCTCCAAAGTCCATAAACTCATCTTT
>TRDD3|TRDV1|TRDJ1|-
CALGTLRTGGYAPDKLIF
TGTGCTCTTGGGACACTACGGACTGGGGGATACGCCCCCGATAAACTCATCTTT
>TRDD3|TRDV1|TRDJ2|few
CALGEGMGGGLGDTGTAQLFF
TGTGCTCTTGGGGAAGGAATGGGTGGAGGACTGGGGGATACCGGAACAGCACAACTCTTCTTT
>TRDD3|TRDV1|TRDJ1|-
CALGLPVTFVLGDRVYTDKLIF
TGTGCTCTTGGGTTACCGGTCACCTTTGTACTGGGGGACCGGGTATACACCGATAAACTCATCTTT
>-|TRDV1|TRDJ1|few
CALGELPEFLLGGGRYVWDKLIF
TGTGCTCTTGGGGAACTTCCGGAATTCCTATTGGGAGGTGGCCGATATGTCTGGGATAAACTCATCTTT
>-|TRDV1|TRDJ1|-
CALSPFVGYTDKLIF
TGTGCTCTTTCCCCCTTCGTCGGGTACACCGATAAACTCATCTTT
>TRDD3|TRDV2|TRDJ1|medium-sized
CACDPPFLGEHLKLIF
TGTGCCTGTGACCCTCCTTTTCTGGGGGAACACCTGAAACTCATCTTT
>TRDD3|TRDV1|TRDJ1|few
CALGEPRAGGSNTDKLIF
TGTGCTCTTGGGGAACCTCGGGCAGGGGGATCCAACACCGATAAACTCATCTTT
>TRDD3|TRDV1|TRDJ1|-
CALGPPALSTGGYAGKLIF
TGTGCTCTTGGGCCACCCGCCTTATCCACTGGGGGATACGCTGGTAAACTCATCTTT
>TRDD3|TRDV1|TRDJ1|few
CALGELGYWGDTDKLIF
TGTGCTCTTGGGGAACTTGGGTACTGGGGAGACACCGATAAACTCATCTTT
>TRDD3|TRDV1|TRDJ1|-
CALGEWPLTGGLGYTDKLIF
TGTGCTCTTGGGGAATGGCCCCTAACTGGGGGATTGGGGTACACCGATAAACTCATCTTT
>-|TRDV1|TRDJ1|-
CALGELHSRTPWASGLVYTDKLIF
TGTGCTCTTGGGGAACTCCACAGTCGGACCCCCTGGGCTTCAGGGCTGGTGTACACCGATAAACTCATCTTT
>-|TRDV1|TRDJ1|few
CALGNWSPTRDTKTKLIF
TGTGCTCTTGGGAACTGGTCTCCTACCCGGGATACAAAGACCAAACTCATCTTT
>-|TRDV1|TRDJ1|few
CALGDCTYGRYTDKLIF
TGTGCTCTTGGGGACTGTACGTACGGGCGATACACCGATAAACTCATCTTT
>TRDD3|TRDV1|TRDJ1|few
CALGVLSIGAPSTGGYASVLIF
TGTGCTCTTGGGGTACTTTCGATCGGCGCTCCCAGTACTGGGGGATACGCGAGCGTACTCATCTTT
>-|TRDV1|TRDJ1|-
CALGELSPHVVRVFTVGCTDKLIF
TGTGCTCTTGGGGAACTCTCTCCTCACGTGGTTAGGGTATTTACTGTGGGCTGCACCGATAAACTCATCTTT
>-|TRDV1|TRDJ1|few
CALGEPPYAWGNYTDKLIF
TGTGCTCTTGGGGAACCCCCCTACGCTTGGGGAAACTACACCGATAAACTCATCTTT
>TRDD2|TRDV1|TRDJ1|-
CALGDLPDLLRAVGLIF
TGTGCTCTTGGGGACCTTCCTGACCTACTGCGGGCCGTGGGACTCATCTTC
>-|TRDV1|TRDJ1|-
CALGNPSPGQTNGALELIF
TGCGCTCTTGGGAACCCCTCCCCGGGCCAAACAAACGGGGCCCTGGAACTCATCTTT
>TRDD3|TRDV2|TRDJ3|once
CASDLGDLRSSWDTRQMFF
TGTGCCTCGGACCTGGGGGATCTACGTAGTTCCTGGGACACCCGACAGATGTTTTTC
>-|TRDV1|TRDJ1|-
CALGELDIQHGLVLAVPVDKLIF
TGTGCTCTTGGGGAACTTGATATACAACATGGGCTAGTACTTGCGGTACCCGTCGATAAACTCATCTTT